One sample yielded the 4 T cell receptor beta chains listed below, sequenced in a study of identical twins. Each CDR3 protein gets one entry after TCRdb re-called the 5' RACE reads with MiXCR. Of hundreds of thousands of distinct CDR3 sequences in the sample, 9.4% were seen once. Sequenced input: memory (CD45RO+) T cells sorted from blood. The receptors derive from a young woman in good health.

The chain carries TRBV5-1 and TRBJ2-7; unclear D gene. The germline V gene has CDR1 SGHRS and CDR2 YFSETQ. The CDR3 loop spans 13 amino acids. Trimming shortened V by 0 bases and J by 3 bases, and 7 bases separated the two germline ends. The CDR3 is CASSLVPNYEQYF. The CDR3 DNA sequence: TGCGCCAGCAGCTTGGTGCCGAACTACGAGCAGTACTTC. The full variable domain, in which reference TRBV5-1 and TRBJ2-7 provide the parts outside the CDR3, is KAGVTQTPRYLIKTRGQQVTLSCSPISGHRSVSWYQQTPGQGLQFLFEYFSETQRNKGNFPGRFSGRQFSNSRSEMNVSTLELGDSALYLCASSLVPNYEQYFGPGTRLTVT.

The chain has TRBV4-2 and TRBJ2-7; TRBD2 matches 14 bases. CDR3 length: 16 amino acids. V shed 4 bases and J 3 bases; nucleotides not matched to a gene: 5. Germline V gene lookup returns CDR1 LGHNA and CDR2 YNFKEQ. As DNA, the CDR3 is TGTGCCAGCAGCCCCATGGGACTAGCGGGGGACTACGAGCAGTACTTC. It encodes CASSPMGLAGDYEQYF.

This clonotype appeared a few times. The V gene is TRBV12-3 or TRBV12-4, the J gene TRBJ2-1; a weak D match, TRBD1 (6 bases). Trimming stripped 2 bases from V and 2 bases from J, with 7 bases between. CDR3 length: 14 residues. The CDR3 protein is CASSLRTAYNEQFF. Written as DNA, the CDR3 is TGTGCCAGCAGTTTAAGGACAGCCTACAATGAGCAGTTCTTC.

The CDR3 nucleotides read TGCGCCAGCAGTCAGTTCACTAGCGGCACCAAGTACAATGAGCAGTTCTTC. It yields the protein CASSQFTSGTKYNEQFF. V gene TRBV23-1 combines with J gene TRBJ2-1; 8 nucleotides align to TRBD2. TRBV23-1 is sorted into the ORF group, with uncertain function. The junction had 11 bases not matched to a gene; V was cut back by 3 bases and J by 4 bases. The CDR3 consists of 17 residues.